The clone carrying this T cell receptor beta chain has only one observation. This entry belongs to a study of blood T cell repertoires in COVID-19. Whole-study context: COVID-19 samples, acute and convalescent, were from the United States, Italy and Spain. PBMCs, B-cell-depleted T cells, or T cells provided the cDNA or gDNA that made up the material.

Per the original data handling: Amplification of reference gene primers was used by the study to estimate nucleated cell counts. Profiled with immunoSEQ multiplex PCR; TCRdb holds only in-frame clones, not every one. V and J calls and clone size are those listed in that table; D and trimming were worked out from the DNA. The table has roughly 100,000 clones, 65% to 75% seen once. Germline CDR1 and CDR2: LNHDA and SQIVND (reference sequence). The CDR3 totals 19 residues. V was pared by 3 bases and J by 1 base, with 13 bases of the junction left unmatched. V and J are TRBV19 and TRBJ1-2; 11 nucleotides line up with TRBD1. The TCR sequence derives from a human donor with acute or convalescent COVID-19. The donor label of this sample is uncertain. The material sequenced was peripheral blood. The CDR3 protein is CASSIINLGQGAHNYGYTF. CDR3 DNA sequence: TGTGCCAGTAGTATTATTAATCTCGGACAGGGGGCACATAACTATGGCTACACCTTC.